These T cell receptor beta chains were read from a single sample in a study of regulatory T cells in long-lasting Graves disease. TCRdb itself ran the multiplex PCR reads through MiXCR, one entry per CDR3 protein. In the table there are 400,000 to 500,000 distinct CDR3 sequences, 14% of which are singletons. These records were also assigned to another study, of T cells in Graves' hyperthyroidism and ophthalmopathy.

Material: peripheral blood mononuclear cells (PBMCs), obtained at new diagnosis, from a patient treated with antithyroid drugs. The receptors were sampled from a woman aged 45-65 years with Graves disease. Each CDR3 is given with its conserved first and last residue. Each record gives: D gene, J gene, clone size, V gene, CDR3 DNA, CDR3 protein. D genes are given only for firm matches. Some rows mark clone size as missing; the rest say once, few, many or name a class of expanded clone.

>NA|TRBJ2-5|many|TRBV6-5
TGTGCCAGCAGTTACCCTCAGGGGGGAAATCAGGAGACCCAGTACTTC
CASSYPQGGNQETQYF
>NA|TRBJ2-7|many|TRBV29-1
TGCAGCGTTGAAGTTACAGGACACAGAGGGGAGCAGTACTTC
CSVEVTGHRGEQYF
>NA|TRBJ1-1|many|TRBV11-2
TGTGCCAGCAGCTTTCGCGCTGAAGCTTTCTTT
CASSFRAEAFF
>TRBD1|TRBJ1-5|few|TRBV19
TGTGCCAGTACTTTACAGGGGTTGGATCAGCCCCAGCATTTT
CASTLQGLDQPQHF
>TRBD2|TRBJ2-3|many|TRBV4-1
TGCGCCAGCAGCCAAGGACAACTAGCGGGCACAGATACGCAGTATTTT
CASSQGQLAGTDTQYF
>NA|TRBJ1-6|once|TRBV3-1
TGTGCCAGCAGCCTACCTCAGGACGAAAGGCTTAATTCACCCCTCCACTTT
CASSLPQDERLNSPLHF
>NA|TRBJ1-2|NA|TRBV6-1
TGCGCCAGCAGTGACTTGATAGTTAACTATGGCTACACCTTC
CASSDLIVNYGYTF
>NA|TRBJ2-7|many|TRBV5-1
TGCGCCAGCAGCTTGGTAGGAGGACAGAGGGGCGAGCAGTACTTC
CASSLVGGQRGEQYF
>NA|TRBJ1-1|few|TRBV6-1
TGTGCCACCACCAGGGTTGGGGGTGACACTGAAGCTTTCTTT
CATTRVGGDTEAFF
>TRBD2|TRBJ2-1|few|TRBV29-1
TGCAGCGCGGGGCCGGGACTAGCGGGAGGCGCTGAGCAGTTCTTC
CSAGPGLAGGAEQFF
>NA|TRBJ1-1|few|TRBV20-1
TGCAGTGCTAGAGGGCCGCGGTTCCGTGCTGCTATTTCGACTGAAGCTTTCTTT
CSARGPRFRAAISTEAFF
>TRBD2|TRBJ2-1|many|TRBV20-1
TGCAGTGCTAGAGATGGAGGTGAGACTAGCAGCTCCTACAATGAGCAGTTCTTC
CSARDGGETSSSYNEQFF
>NA|TRBJ1-1|many|TRBV3-1
TGTGCCAGCAGCCAACAGCAGGGAGTAGCTTTCTTT
CASSQQQGVAFF
>NA|TRBJ1-5|many|TRBV28
TGTGCCAGCAGCTGGAGCCGGGCCCAGCATTTT
CASSWSRAQHF
>TRBD1|TRBJ1-2|NA|TRBV12-3/TRBV12-4
TGTGCCAGCAGAGTCGGGATTCTGGGACAGGTCAACTATGGCTACACCTTC
CASRVGILGQVNYGYTF
>NA|TRBJ2-4|NA|TRBV15
TGTGCCACCAGCTACTGGACAGTAACTGGGGCCAAAAACATTCAGTACTTC
CATSYWTVTGAKNIQYF
>TRBD1|TRBJ1-1|many|TRBV12-3/TRBV12-4
TGTGCCAGCAGTTCCCACACCGGGACAGGGGGCTTTGAAGCTTTCTTT
CASSSHTGTGGFEAFF
>TRBD1|TRBJ1-6|many|TRBV20-1
TGCAGTGCTAGCAGGACAGGGTATAATTCACCCCTCCACTTT
CSASRTGYNSPLHF
>NA|TRBJ2-7|many|TRBV9
TGTGCCAGCGCAAGAGGGCACTCCTACGAGCAGTACTTC
CASARGHSYEQYF
>TRBD2|TRBJ2-2|many|TRBV10-3
TGTGCCATCAGTGAGTTCGAGCAGACTAGCGGGAGGGCCTCCACCGGGGAGCTGTTTTTT
CAISEFEQTSGRASTGELFF
>TRBD1|TRBJ2-5|many|TRBV18
TGTGCCAGCTCACCACTACCCCGGACAGGGGGCCGGGAGACCCAGTACTTC
CASSPLPRTGGRETQYF
>NA|TRBJ2-7|many|TRBV6-1
TGTGCCAGCAGTGAAGCTACATCGGGATCCTACGAGCAGTACTTC
CASSEATSGSYEQYF
>NA|TRBJ1-5|NA|TRBV3-1
TGTGCCAGCAGCCAAAGCATGGGGGATCAGCCCCAGCATTTT
CASSQSMGDQPQHF
>NA|TRBJ1-2|few|TRBV7-9
TGTGCCAGCAGCTTAGTCGCAAAATACGGCTATGGCTACACCTTC
CASSLVAKYGYGYTF